A selection of T cell receptor beta chains follows, all from one sample in a study of OX40 agonist ivuxolimab in advanced cancers. Clones were sequenced by immunoSEQ multiplex PCR, and TCRdb holds only the in-frame ones, with some missing. The sample has roughly 70,000 clones, more than 75% seen once. The sample was CD4+ or CD8+ T cells sorted from blood, taken in a trial of the OX40 agonist ivuxolimab. Source of these receptors: an adult with an advanced solid tumor such as melanoma, head and neck, liver or kidney cancer. Both conserved end residues are part of each CDR3. D genes are given only for firm matches.

v_call,j_call,d_call,cdr3_aa
TRBV9,TRBJ2-1,-,CASSVEERGNEQFF
TRBV6-5,TRBJ2-7,TRBD1,CASRGQRGTYEQYF
TRBV11-3,TRBJ1-2,TRBD1,CASSTGTGSNYGYTF
TRBV11-3,TRBJ2-7,-,CASSLEAGGSYEQYF
TRBV2,TRBJ2-2,-,CASSPLGNANTGELFF
TRBV30,TRBJ1-6,-,CAWSVGWGTPFHF
TRBV5-5,TRBJ1-5,TRBD1,CASSDRTGVNQPQHF
TRBV30,TRBJ1-2,-,CARQGIYGYTF
TRBV11-2,TRBJ2-1,TRBD2,CASSLLREGYNEQFF
TRBV5-5,TRBJ1-2,-,CASSLGQGYGYGYTF
TRBV7-9,TRBJ2-7,-,CASEHRDSYEQYF
TRBV29-1,TRBJ1-1,-,CSVALHTANTEAFF
TRBV6-5,TRBJ1-5,-,CASSLTGNQPQHF